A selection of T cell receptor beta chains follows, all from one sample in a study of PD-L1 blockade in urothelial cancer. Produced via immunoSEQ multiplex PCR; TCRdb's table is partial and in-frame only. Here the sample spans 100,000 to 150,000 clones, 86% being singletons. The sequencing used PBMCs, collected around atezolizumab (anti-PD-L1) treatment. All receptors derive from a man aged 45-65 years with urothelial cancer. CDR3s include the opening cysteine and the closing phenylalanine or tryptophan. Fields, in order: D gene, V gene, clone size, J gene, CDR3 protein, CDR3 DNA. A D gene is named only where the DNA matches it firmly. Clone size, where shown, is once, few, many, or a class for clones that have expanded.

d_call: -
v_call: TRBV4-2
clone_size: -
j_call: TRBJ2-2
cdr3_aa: CASSQVGADGELFF
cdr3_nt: TGTGCCAGCAGCCAAGTTGGGGCCGACGGGGAGCTGTTTTTT

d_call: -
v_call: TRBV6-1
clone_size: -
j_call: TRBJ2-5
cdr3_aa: CASRGPEETQYF
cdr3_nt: TGTGCCAGCCGCGGGCCAGAAGAGACCCAGTACTTC

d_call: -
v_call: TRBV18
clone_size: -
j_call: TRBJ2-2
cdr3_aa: CASSEQRTGELFF
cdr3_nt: TGTGCCAGCTCAGAGCAGAGGACCGGGGAGCTGTTTTTT

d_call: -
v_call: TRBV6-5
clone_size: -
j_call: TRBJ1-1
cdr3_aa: CASSTPGQNTEAFF
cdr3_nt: TGTGCCAGCAGTACTCCGGGACAGAACACTGAAGCTTTCTTT

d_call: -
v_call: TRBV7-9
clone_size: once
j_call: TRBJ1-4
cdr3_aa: CASSLTVLATNEKLFF
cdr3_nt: TGTGCCAGCAGCTTGACAGTCCTAGCAACTAATGAAAAACTGTTTTTT

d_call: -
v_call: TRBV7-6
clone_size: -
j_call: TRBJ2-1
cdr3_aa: CASSSSVYNEQFF
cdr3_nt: TGTGCCAGCAGCAGTAGCGTATACAATGAGCAGTTCTTC

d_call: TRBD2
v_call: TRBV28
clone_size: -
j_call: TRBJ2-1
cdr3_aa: CASSTTSGAYNEQFF
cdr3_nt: TGTGCCAGCAGTACTACTAGCGGAGCCTACAATGAGCAGTTCTTC

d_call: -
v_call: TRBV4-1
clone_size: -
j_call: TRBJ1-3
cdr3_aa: CASSPGTGNTIYF
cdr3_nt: TGCGCCAGCAGTCCGGGGACAGGAAACACCATATATTTT

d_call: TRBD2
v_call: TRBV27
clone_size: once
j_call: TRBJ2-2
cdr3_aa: CASRPLAGELRGVSGELFF
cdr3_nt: TGTGCCAGCCGCCCCCTAGCGGGAGAGCTGAGAGGAGTGTCCGGGGAGCTGTTTTTT

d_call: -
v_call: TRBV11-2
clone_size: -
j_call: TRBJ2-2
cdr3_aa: CASSFLNTGELFF
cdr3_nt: TGTGCCAGCAGCTTCCTCAACACCGGGGAGCTGTTTTTT

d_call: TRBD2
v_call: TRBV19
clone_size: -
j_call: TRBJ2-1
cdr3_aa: CASSPTSGRTSYNEQFF
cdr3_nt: TGTGCCAGTAGTCCTACGAGCGGGAGAACCTCCTACAATGAGCAGTTCTTC

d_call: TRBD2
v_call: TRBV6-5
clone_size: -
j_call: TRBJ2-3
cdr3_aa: CASSYRGGQSTDTQYF
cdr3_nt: TGTGCCAGCAGTTACCGGGGGGGCCAGAGCACAGATACGCAGTATTTT

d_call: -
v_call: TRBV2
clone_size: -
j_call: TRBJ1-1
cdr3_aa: CASSDLVTGMKNTEAFF
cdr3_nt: TGTGCCAGCAGTGATTTGGTTACAGGGATGAAGAACACTGAAGCTTTCTTT

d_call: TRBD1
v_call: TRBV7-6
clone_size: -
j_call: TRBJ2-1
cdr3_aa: CASSERGGVINEQFF
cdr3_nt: TGTGCCAGCAGCGAAAGAGGGGGCGTCATTAATGAGCAGTTCTTC

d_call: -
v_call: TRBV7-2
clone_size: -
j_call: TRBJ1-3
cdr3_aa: CASSLSVRVTGNTIYF
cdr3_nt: TGTGCCAGCAGCTTATCAGTCCGGGTTACTGGAAACACCATATATTTT

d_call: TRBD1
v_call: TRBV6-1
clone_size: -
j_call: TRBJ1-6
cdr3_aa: CASRFRDRGDSPLHF
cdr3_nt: TGTGCCAGCAGATTCCGGGACAGGGGGGATTCACCCCTCCACTTT

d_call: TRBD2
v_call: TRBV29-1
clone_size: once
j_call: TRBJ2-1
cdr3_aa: CSASSGIGFNEQFF
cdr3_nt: TGCAGCGCGAGTAGCGGGATTGGCTTTAATGAGCAGTTCTTC

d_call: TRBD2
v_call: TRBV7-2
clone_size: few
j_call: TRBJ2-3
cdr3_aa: CASSAGLAGGGDTQYF
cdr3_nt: TGTGCCAGCAGCGCGGGACTAGCGGGAGGAGGGGATACGCAGTATTTT

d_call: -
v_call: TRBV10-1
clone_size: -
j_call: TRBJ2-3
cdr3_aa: CASSDRGDTDTQYF
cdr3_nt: TGCGCCAGCAGTGATCGGGGAGACACAGATACGCAGTATTTT

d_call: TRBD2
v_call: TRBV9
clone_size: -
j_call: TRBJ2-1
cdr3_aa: CASSVLGGTSGRFDEQFF
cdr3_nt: TGTGCCAGCAGCGTCCTCGGGGGGACTAGCGGGAGGTTTGATGAGCAGTTCTTC

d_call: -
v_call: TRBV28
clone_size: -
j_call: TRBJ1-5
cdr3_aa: CASQGSQPQHF
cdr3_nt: TGTGCCAGCCAGGGGAGTCAGCCCCAGCATTTT

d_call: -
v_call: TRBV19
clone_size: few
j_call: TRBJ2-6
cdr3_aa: CASSPSKGIYSGANVLTF
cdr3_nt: TGTGCCAGTAGTCCCTCCAAGGGGATCTACTCTGGGGCCAACGTCCTGACTTTC

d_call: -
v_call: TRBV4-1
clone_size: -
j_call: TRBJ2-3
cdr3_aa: CASSLEGRSTDTQYF
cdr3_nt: TGCGCCAGCAGCCTGGAGGGGCGCAGCACAGATACGCAGTATTTT

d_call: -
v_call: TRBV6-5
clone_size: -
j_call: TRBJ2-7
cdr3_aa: CASSYSPETYEQYF
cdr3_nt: TGTGCCAGCAGTTACTCGCCGGAGACCTACGAGCAGTACTTC

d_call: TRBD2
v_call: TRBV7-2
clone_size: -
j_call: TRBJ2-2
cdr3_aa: CASSLAPRSGSVGGELFF
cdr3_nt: TGTGCCAGCAGCTTAGCGCCCAGGAGCGGGAGCGTCGGCGGGGAGCTGTTTTTT

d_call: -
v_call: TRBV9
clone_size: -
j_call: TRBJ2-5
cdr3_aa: CASSVGLSEETQYF
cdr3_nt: TGTGCCAGCAGCGTAGGTCTATCGGAAGAGACCCAGTACTTC

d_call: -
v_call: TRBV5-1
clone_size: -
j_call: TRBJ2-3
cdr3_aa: CASSLGQGQDTQYF
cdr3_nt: TGCGCCAGCAGCTTGGGGCAGGGGCAAGATACGCAGTATTTT

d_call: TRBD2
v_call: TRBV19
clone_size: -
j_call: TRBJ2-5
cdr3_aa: CASSILSGNHETQYF
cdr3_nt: TGTGCCAGTAGTATTCTTAGCGGGAACCACGAGACCCAGTACTTC

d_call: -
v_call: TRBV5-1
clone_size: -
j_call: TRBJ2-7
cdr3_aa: CASSLAEGHEQYF
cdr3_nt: TGCGCCAGCAGCTTGGCCGAGGGCCACGAGCAGTACTTC

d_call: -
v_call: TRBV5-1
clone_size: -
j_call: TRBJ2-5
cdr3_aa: CASSLGVGVLLQETQYF
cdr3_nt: TGCGCCAGCAGCTTGGGAGTGGGAGTACTCCTTCAAGAGACCCAGTACTTC

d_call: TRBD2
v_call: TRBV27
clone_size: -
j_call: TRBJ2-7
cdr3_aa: CASSLGWEGSYEQYF
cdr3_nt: TGTGCCAGCAGTTTGGGATGGGAGGGCTCCTACGAGCAGTACTTC

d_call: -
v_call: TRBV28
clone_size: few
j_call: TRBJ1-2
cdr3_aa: CANSDSRNYGYTF
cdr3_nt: TGTGCCAACTCGGACAGTCGCAACTATGGCTACACCTTC

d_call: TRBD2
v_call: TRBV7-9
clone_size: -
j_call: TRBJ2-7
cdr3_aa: CASSFGTSGRGSSYEQYF
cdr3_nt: TGTGCCAGCAGCTTCGGGACTAGCGGGAGGGGGAGCTCCTACGAGCAGTACTTC

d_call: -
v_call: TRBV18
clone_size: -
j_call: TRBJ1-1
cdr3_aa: CASSPFQGQVQNTEAFF
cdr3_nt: TGTGCCAGCTCACCCTTTCAGGGCCAGGTGCAGAACACTGAAGCTTTCTTT

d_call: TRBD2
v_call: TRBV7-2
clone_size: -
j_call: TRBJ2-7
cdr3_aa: CASSLARGGEQYF
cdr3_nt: TGTGCCAGCAGCTTAGCGCGCGGGGGCGAGCAGTACTTC

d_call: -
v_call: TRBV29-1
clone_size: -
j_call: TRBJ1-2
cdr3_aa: CSGFGSDGYTF
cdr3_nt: TGCAGCGGATTCGGGAGCGATGGCTACACCTTC

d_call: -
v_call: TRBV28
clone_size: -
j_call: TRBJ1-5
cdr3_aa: CASSNGQLNQPQHF
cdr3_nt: TGTGCCAGCAGTAATGGACAGCTCAATCAGCCCCAGCATTTT

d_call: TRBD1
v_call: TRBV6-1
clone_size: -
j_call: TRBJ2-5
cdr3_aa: CASSALPVGTGMETQYF
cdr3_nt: TGTGCCAGCAGTGCACTCCCCGTTGGGACAGGCATGGAGACCCAGTACTTC

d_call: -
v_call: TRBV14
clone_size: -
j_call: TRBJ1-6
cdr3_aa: CASSQSVYNSPLHF
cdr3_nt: TGTGCCAGCAGCCAATCCGTATATAATTCACCCCTCCACTTT

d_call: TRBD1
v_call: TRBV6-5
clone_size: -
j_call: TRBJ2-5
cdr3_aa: CASSYSQGAETQYF
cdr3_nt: TGTGCCAGCAGTTACTCCCAGGGGGCGGAGACCCAGTACTTC

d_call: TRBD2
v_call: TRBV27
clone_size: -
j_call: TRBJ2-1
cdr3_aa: CASSLSYGLAEQFF
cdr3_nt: TGTGCCAGCAGTTTATCCTACGGACTAGCGGAGCAGTTCTTC

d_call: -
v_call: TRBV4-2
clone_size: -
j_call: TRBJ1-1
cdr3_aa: CASSQILSGYTEAFF
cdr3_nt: TGTGCCAGCAGCCAAATATTATCAGGGTACACTGAAGCTTTCTTT

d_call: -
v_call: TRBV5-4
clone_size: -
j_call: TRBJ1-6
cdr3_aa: CASSLGRANSPLHF
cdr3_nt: TGTGCCAGCAGCTTGGGCAGGGCTAATTCACCCCTCCACTTT

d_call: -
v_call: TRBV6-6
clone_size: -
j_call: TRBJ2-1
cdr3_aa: CASSSGTLEQFF
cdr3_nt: TGTGCCAGCAGCTCAGGTACCCTCGAGCAGTTCTTC

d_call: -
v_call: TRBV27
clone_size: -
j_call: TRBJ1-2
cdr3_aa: CASSGGTPPYVWTF
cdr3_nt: TGTGCCAGCAGTGGTGGGACACCCCCCTATGTGTGGACCTTC

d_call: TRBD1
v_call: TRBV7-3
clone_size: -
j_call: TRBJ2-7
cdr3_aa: CASSPRGPSSYEQYF
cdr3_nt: TGTGCCAGCAGCCCCAGGGGGCCGAGCTCCTACGAGCAGTACTTC

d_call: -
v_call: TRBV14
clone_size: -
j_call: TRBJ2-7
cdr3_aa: CASSQEQLPSYEQYF
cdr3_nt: TGTGCCAGCAGCCAAGAACAGTTACCCTCCTACGAGCAGTACTTC

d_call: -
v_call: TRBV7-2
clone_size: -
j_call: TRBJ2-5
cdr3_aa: CASSLGGQQETQYF
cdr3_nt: TGTGCCAGCAGCTTAGGTGGCCAGCAAGAGACCCAGTACTTC

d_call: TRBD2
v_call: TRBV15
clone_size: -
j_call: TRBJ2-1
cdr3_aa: CATSRMRLAGGPRYNEQFF
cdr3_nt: TGTGCCACCAGCAGAATGCGACTAGCGGGAGGCCCCCGCTACAATGAGCAGTTCTTC

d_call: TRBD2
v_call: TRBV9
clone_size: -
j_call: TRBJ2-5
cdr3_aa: CASSVGLAGEETQYF
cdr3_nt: TGTGCCAGCAGCGTAGGACTAGCGGGAGAAGAGACCCAGTACTTC

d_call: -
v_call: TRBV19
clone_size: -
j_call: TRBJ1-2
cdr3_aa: CASISGDYGYTF
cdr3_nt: TGTGCCAGTATATCCGGGGACTATGGCTACACCTTC

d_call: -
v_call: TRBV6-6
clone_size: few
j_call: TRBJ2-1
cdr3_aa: CASSYESGSYNEQFF
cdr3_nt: TGTGCCAGCAGTTACGAATCGGGATCCTACAATGAGCAGTTCTTC

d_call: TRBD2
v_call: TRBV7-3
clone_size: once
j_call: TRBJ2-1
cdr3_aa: CASSLTPTSGINEQFF
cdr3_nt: TGTGCCAGCAGCCTAACCCCTACTAGCGGGATCAATGAGCAGTTCTTC

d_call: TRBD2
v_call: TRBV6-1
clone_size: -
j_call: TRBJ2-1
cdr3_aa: CASRGKAGGTVEQFF
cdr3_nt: TGTGCCAGTCGCGGGAAGGCGGGGGGGACCGTTGAGCAGTTCTTC

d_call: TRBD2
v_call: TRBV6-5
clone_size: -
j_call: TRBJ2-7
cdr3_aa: CASSRSGSGYEQYF
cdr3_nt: TGTGCCAGCAGCCGGAGCGGGAGTGGCTACGAGCAGTACTTC

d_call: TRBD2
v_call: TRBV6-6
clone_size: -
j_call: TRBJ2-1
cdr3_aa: CASLAGESYNEQFF
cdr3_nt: TGTGCCAGCCTGGCGGGGGAGTCCTACAATGAGCAGTTCTTC

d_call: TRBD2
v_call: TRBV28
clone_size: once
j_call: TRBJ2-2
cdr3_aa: CASSRTSGRIGELFF
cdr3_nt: TGTGCCAGCAGTCGTACTAGCGGGAGGATCGGGGAGCTGTTTTTT

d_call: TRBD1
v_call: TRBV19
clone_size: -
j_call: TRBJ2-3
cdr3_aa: CASRSHGQVDTQYF
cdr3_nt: TGTGCCAGTAGGAGCCACGGACAGGTAGATACGCAGTATTTT